Listed below are T cell receptor beta chains from one sample, sequenced in a study of post-analysis software for immune sequencing data. TCRdb analysed the PCR reads with MiXCR anew, one entry per CDR3 protein. The sample carries about half a million distinct CDR3 sequences, roughly 34% recorded once. Sequences were obtained from blood. These receptors were taken from a girl under 18 with multiple sclerosis. Both conserved end residues are trimmed from each CDR3. The size field is filled for only some rows; it gives once, few, many or a size class.

abundance | j_gene | v_gene | CDR3aa
few | TRBJ2-7 | TRBV5-6 | ASSSEGSYEQY
. | TRBJ2-5 | TRBV6-6 | ASSTLDREETQY
. | TRBJ1-1 | TRBV6-6 | ASSYGGSRTEAF
. | TRBJ2-3 | TRBV7-2 | ASSLGGLAGSDTQY
few | TRBJ2-1 | TRBV5-1 | ASWPGVGVYNEQF
many | TRBJ2-1 | TRBV10-3 | AISARDPNEQF
few | . | TRBV4-2 | ASSHRRTGDETQY
. | TRBJ1-4 | TRBV5-1 | ASSLATSNEKLF
. | TRBJ2-1 | TRBV6-5 | ASSRDPNEQF
many | TRBJ2-3 | TRBV29-1 | SGSLDRGTQY